This TCR delta chain was recovered during a study of fetal and pediatric gammadelta thymocytes (dated by TCRdb to between 2020 and 2023). General notes on the study: The bulk gammadelta thymocyte repertoires combined previously published and newly generated, unpublished data and were used to strengthen a single-cell study of gammadelta thymocyte development. To increase subject numbers and strengthen the CDR3 publicity analysis, bulk TCR repertoire data were added. The bulk gammadelta thymocyte repertoires combined unpublished data with previously published data (refs 27,28). In total, the bulk gammadelta thymocyte repertoire set covered approximately 10 subjects, made up of 7 pediatric thymus donors and 3 fetal thymus donors. Study-level results and caveats: Compared with post-natal repertoires, fetal gammadelta thymocyte repertoires were previously reported to be enriched for TRDV2, TRGV8 and TRGV9 usage, low N additions and public CDR3s.

Regarding this clone: The specificity of this receptor is unknown. This clone may be a read error of a much larger clone one base away. Other DNA sequences of this sample code for an identical CDR3.

Data came from an Illumina MiSeq. In the paper's pipeline: For publicity analysis, the Vgamma9Vdelta2 and nonVgamma9Vdelta2 bulk CDR3 files of each subject were merged into one combined repertoire per subject. CDR3 publicity was given a score from 0 to 19 by checking each amino acid sequence across 9 single-cell datasets and fewer than twelve bulk repertoires with base R and dplyr. Clone calls in TCRdb were regenerated from the public reads with CATT, after which identical DNA sequences shared one row. The V and J calls, along with clone size, are taken from TCRdb and not from the paper's own processing. Here the sample has over 1,500 delta-chain clones; approximately 25% occur a single time. The leading ten clones occupy roughly 4% of the sample. Thymocytes were stained with Zombie NIR viability dye and antibodies against CD3 (UCHT1), TCRgammadelta (11F2), TCRVgamma9 (IMMU360) and TCRVdelta2 (IMMU389). From human fetal and pediatric thymuses, sorted Vgamma9Vdelta2 and nonVgamma9Vdelta2 gammadelta thymocytes were used to generate bulk TRD and TRG CDR3 repertoires separately. Children undergoing cardiac surgery in Belgium were the source of the pediatric thymus tissue. The pediatric thymus donors in the study ranged in age from roughly 1 to 11 years. Thymic cell suspensions were prepared from fetal and post-natal thymuses as described previously. NonVgamma9Vdelta2 thymocytes were sorted as CD3+ gammadeltaTCR+ cells that did not have the Vgamma9+Vdelta2+ phenotype. Cell sorting was done on a FACS Aria III cell sorter (BD Biosciences).

CDR3 length: 27 amino acids, cysteine to phenylalanine. The entry retains the CDR3 DNA only, 81 bases that are in frame from base 1. CDR1 and CDR2 (TSWWSYY, QGS) derive from the germline V gene. V sheds 0 bases and J sheds 0 bases, leaving 44 bases between their ends. Input material: non-Vgamma9Vdelta2 gamma-delta T cells from the thymus. Sample cell subset or site, as interpreted from the label and publication: CD3+gammadeltaTCR+ thymocytes not co-expressing Vgamma9 and Vdelta2. This chain is built from TRDV1 and TRDJ1; a weak D assignment points to TRDD2 (5 bases agree). The receptor was derived from a child who underwent cardiac surgery and was recorded as healthy. The CDR3: CALGELVPPRFPSLRSGSPSYTDKLIF. The DNA is TGTGCTCTTGGGGAACTAGTTCCCCCAAGGTTCCCATCCCTACGTTCGGGGTCGCCCTCGTACACCGATAAACTCATCTTT.